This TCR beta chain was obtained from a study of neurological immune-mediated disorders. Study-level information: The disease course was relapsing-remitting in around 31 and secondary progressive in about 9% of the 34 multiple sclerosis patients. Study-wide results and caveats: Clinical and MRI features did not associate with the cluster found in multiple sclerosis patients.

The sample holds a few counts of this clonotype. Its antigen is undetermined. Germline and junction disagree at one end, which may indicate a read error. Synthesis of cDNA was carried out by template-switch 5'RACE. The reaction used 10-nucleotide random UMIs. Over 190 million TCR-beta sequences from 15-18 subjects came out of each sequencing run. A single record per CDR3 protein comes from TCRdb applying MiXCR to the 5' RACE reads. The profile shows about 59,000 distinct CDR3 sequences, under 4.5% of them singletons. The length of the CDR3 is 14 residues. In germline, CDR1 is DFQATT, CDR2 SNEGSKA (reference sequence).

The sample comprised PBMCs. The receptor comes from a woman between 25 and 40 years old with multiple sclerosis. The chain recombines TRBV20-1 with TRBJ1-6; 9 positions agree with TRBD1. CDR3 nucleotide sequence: TGCAGTGCCCCTACAGGGGGCGAAGGGTCACCCCTCAACTTT. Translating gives CSAPTGGEGSPLNF.